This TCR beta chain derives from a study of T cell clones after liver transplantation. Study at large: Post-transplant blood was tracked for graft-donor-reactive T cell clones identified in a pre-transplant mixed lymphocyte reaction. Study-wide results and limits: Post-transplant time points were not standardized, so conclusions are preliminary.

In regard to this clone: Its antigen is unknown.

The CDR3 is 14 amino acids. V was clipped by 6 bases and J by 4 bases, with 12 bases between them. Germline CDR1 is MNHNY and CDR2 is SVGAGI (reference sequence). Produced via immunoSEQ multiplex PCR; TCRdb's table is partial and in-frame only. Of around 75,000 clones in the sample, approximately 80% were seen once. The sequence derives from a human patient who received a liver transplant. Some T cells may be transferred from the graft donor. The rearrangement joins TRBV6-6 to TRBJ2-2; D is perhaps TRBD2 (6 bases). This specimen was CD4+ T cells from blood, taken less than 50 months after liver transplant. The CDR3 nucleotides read TGTGCCAGCAGAGGTGGAGGGGTCACCGGGGAGCTGTTTTTT. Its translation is CASRGGGVTGELFF.